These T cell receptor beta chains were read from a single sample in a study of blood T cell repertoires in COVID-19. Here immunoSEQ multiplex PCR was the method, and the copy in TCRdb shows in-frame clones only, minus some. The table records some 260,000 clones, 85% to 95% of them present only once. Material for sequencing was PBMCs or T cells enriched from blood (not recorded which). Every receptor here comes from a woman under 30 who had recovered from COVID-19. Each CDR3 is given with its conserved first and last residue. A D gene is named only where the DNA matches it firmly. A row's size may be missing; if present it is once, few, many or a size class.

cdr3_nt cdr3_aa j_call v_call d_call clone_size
TGTGCCAGCAGGAGGAGGAGTAGCGGGGGATCTTTAAGCTCCTACAATGAGCAGTTCTTC CASRRRSSGGSLSSYNEQFF TRBJ2-1 TRBV11-3 TRBD2 -
TGTGCCAGCAGCAACCAAGGACTAGCGGGCACAGATACGCAGTATTTT CASSNQGLAGTDTQYF TRBJ2-3 TRBV3-1/TRBV3-2 TRBD2 -
TGTGCCAGCAGCCCGACAGGGGGCTACGACAATGAGCAGTTCTTC CASSPTGGYDNEQFF TRBJ2-1 TRBV27 TRBD1 -
TGTGCCAGCACGGCCGGGGGGCAGTACAATGAGCAGTTCTTC CASTAGGQYNEQFF TRBJ2-1 TRBV9 - -
TGTGCCAGCAGCTTAGATCCGGGGGGCTATAATTCACCCCTCCACTTT CASSLDPGGYNSPLHF TRBJ1-6 TRBV11-3 - -
TGTGCTAGTGGTTTTCGCCTAGCGGGGGGGCCCGATGAGCAGTTCTTC CASGFRLAGGPDEQFF TRBJ2-1 TRBV12-5 TRBD2 -
TGTGCCAGCAGCAAAGGGAGGTTGAACACTGAAGCTTTCTTT CASSKGRLNTEAFF TRBJ1-1 TRBV21-1 - -
TGTGCCAGCAGCCAAACAGGATTTGGGGTGAACACTGAAGCTTTCTTT CASSQTGFGVNTEAFF TRBJ1-1 TRBV5-6 - -
TGTGCCAGCTCGGAGGGTTTAACTGAAGCTTTCTTT CASSEGLTEAFF TRBJ1-1 TRBV19 - -
TGTGCCAGCAGTGACTCCAGCAGGGCTAGCGGGGGTCTGAACGAGCAGTACTTC CASSDSSRASGGLNEQYF TRBJ2-7 TRBV6-4 TRBD2 -
TGTGCCAGCAGTTACTCGAAGGCAGGCTCCTATGGCTACACCTTC CASSYSKAGSYGYTF TRBJ1-2 TRBV6-2/TRBV6-3 - -
TGTGCCAGCAGCGCTCGCTCGGGAACGCAGAGGAATGAGCAGTTCTTC CASSARSGTQRNEQFF TRBJ2-1 TRBV9 - -
TGTGCCATCCAGGTAGTCCTTAACACCGGGGAGCTGTTTTTT CAIQVVLNTGELFF TRBJ2-2 TRBV10-3 - -
TGTGCCAGCAGCTTAAATGGGGAGCGAGAGACCCAGTACTTC CASSLNGERETQYF TRBJ2-5 TRBV7-6 - -
TGCAGCGCTTTGGGACTCAAAGAGACCCAGTACTTC CSALGLKETQYF TRBJ2-5 TRBV29-1 - -
TGTGCCAGCAGTTTATGGGACAGGGGTCTCCACTATGGCTACACCTTC CASSLWDRGLHYGYTF TRBJ1-2 TRBV28 TRBD1 -
TGTGCCAGCAGTGAAGGGCTAAACCTTCTCAGGCGGGGGTTAACTAATGAAAAACTGTTTTTT CASSEGLNLLRRGLTNEKLFF TRBJ1-4 TRBV2 - once
TGTGCCAGCGATGGGGGAGGGACCTATAATTCACCCCTCCACTTT CASDGGGTYNSPLHF TRBJ1-6 TRBV5-5 - once
TGTGCCAGCAGTCGGCACACTACAGGGGTCAGCGCGTATGGCTACACCTTC CASSRHTTGVSAYGYTF TRBJ1-2 TRBV6-6 TRBD1 -
TGTGCCAGCAGCTTAGAGTTCCGCAGGCCAGCTTTCTTT CASSLEFRRPAFF TRBJ1-1 TRBV7-2 - once
TGCGCCAGCAGTATGGGAGGCGGGGTCCAGTACTTC CASSMGGGVQYF TRBJ2-7 TRBV10-1 - -
TGTGCCAGTAGTGCCAGCGATCAAGGAAAATATGGCTACACCTTC CASSASDQGKYGYTF TRBJ1-2 TRBV19 - -
TGCGCCAGCAGCTACGGACAAGGAAGCTCCTACGAGCAGTACTTC CASSYGQGSSYEQYF TRBJ2-7 TRBV5-1 - -
TGTGCCAGCAGCTTAAGCGGCCCAAACACTGAAGCTTTCTTT CASSLSGPNTEAFF TRBJ1-1 TRBV11-2 - -
TGCGCCAGCAGCCAAGACGGGGTGAATACGCAGTATTTT CASSQDGVNTQYF TRBJ2-3 TRBV4-1 - -
TGTGCCAGCAGTCGCCGGGACAGGGGGCAGTACGAGCAGTACTTC CASSRRDRGQYEQYF TRBJ2-7 TRBV6-5 TRBD1 -
TGTGCCAGTACCATCGGGACATCACCCAGGGGCTTGAACACTGAAGCTTTCTTT CASTIGTSPRGLNTEAFF TRBJ1-1 TRBV19 - many
TGTGCCAGTAGTGTGACAGGGCCAGCTGGTGAGCAGTTCTTC CASSVTGPAGEQFF TRBJ2-1 TRBV19 TRBD1 many
TGTGCCAGCAGCTTGGGTAGCGGGGGGAGGGAGACCCAGTACTTC CASSLGSGGRETQYF TRBJ2-5 TRBV5-5 TRBD2 once
TGTGCCAGCAGCTACCGAGGAGGCGCCGGCTATGGCTACACCTTC CASSYRGGAGYGYTF TRBJ1-2 TRBV27 - few
TGTGCCAGCTCACACGGGGATGATGAAAAACTGTTTTTT CASSHGDDEKLFF TRBJ1-4 TRBV18 - -
TGTGCCAGCGACGGCACAGGCCCAAGGGATACGCAGTATTTT CASDGTGPRDTQYF TRBJ2-3 TRBV7-9 - few
TGTGCCAGCCGGGGAGGCCCTTCTGAAGCTTTCTTT CASRGGPSEAFF TRBJ1-1 TRBV6-5 - -
TGCGCCAGCAGCTTGGCTACGGCTGGAAACACCATATATTTT CASSLATAGNTIYF TRBJ1-3 TRBV5-1 - -
TGTGCCAGCTCACCACTGGGGACAGGGAGGGCTGAAGCTTTCTTT CASSPLGTGRAEAFF TRBJ1-1 TRBV18 TRBD1 -
TGCAGCGGGAGTGGGACAAGCACCGGGGAGCTGTTTTTT CSGSGTSTGELFF TRBJ2-2 TRBV29-1 - -
TGCGCCAGCAGCTTGGATAGCGGGGCAAACATTCAGTACTTC CASSLDSGANIQYF TRBJ2-4 TRBV5-1 TRBD2 -
TGTGCCAGCACAATCGGGGGATTCTCTGGAAACACCATATATTTT CASTIGGFSGNTIYF TRBJ1-3 TRBV6-4 - -
TGTGCCAGCAGCTCTCACCGGGACAGGGGCTATGGCTACACCTTC CASSSHRDRGYGYTF TRBJ1-2 TRBV11-1 TRBD1 -
TGTGCCACCAGCAGAGATCGACAAAGGGCTTTCTTT CATSRDRQRAFF TRBJ1-1 TRBV15 - -
TGTGCCAGCAGCCGTATGCAGGGACTCAGGGACACTGAAGCTTTCTTT CASSRMQGLRDTEAFF TRBJ1-1 TRBV28 - -
TGTGCCAGCGGAAGACAGGGCTCGAACACTGAAGCTTTCTTT CASGRQGSNTEAFF TRBJ1-1 TRBV28 TRBD1 -
TGCAGCGTTGTAAGAGAGGATACGCAGTATTTT CSVVREDTQYF TRBJ2-3 TRBV29-1 - -
TGTGCCAGCAGCCCAAAGGACAGGGGGCTACTGGAGACCCAGTACTTC CASSPKDRGLLETQYF TRBJ2-5 TRBV11-2 TRBD1 -
TGTGCCAGCAGCCAAGATAACAGGGGGCAAGCTTTCTTT CASSQDNRGQAFF TRBJ1-1 TRBV7-9 TRBD1 -
TGTGCCAGCAGCTTAGGACAGGGCTATGGCTACGAGCAGTACTTC CASSLGQGYGYEQYF TRBJ2-7 TRBV11-3 TRBD1 -
TGTGCCAGTAGTATAAGGGGCAGGGGTAGCAATCAGCCCCAGCATTTT CASSIRGRGSNQPQHF TRBJ1-5 TRBV19 - -
TGTGCCAGCAGCGCGACTCTGAACACTGAAGCTTTCTTT CASSATLNTEAFF TRBJ1-1 TRBV9 - -
TGTGCCAGCAGCTTATCGGGGAATTCACCCCTCCACTTT CASSLSGNSPLHF TRBJ1-6 TRBV7-3 - -
TGTGCCAGCTCGGATGGGACAGTACTGAGCACAGATACGCAGTATTTT CASSDGTVLSTDTQYF TRBJ2-3 TRBV18 TRBD1 -
TGTGCCATCAGCGGTGGGGCGGCGACTAACTATGGCTACACCTTC CAISGGAATNYGYTF TRBJ1-2 TRBV10-3 - -
TGCGCCAGCAGCTTTACAGGGGGAAGCAATCAGCCCCAGCATTTT CASSFTGGSNQPQHF TRBJ1-5 TRBV5-1 TRBD1 -
TGTGCCAGCATAGACGGAGGCCGCTCTGGAAACACCATATATTTT CASIDGGRSGNTIYF TRBJ1-3 TRBV25-1 - -
TGCAGCGTGACCCTCGGGACAGATGAAAAACTGTTTTTT CSVTLGTDEKLFF TRBJ1-4 TRBV29-1 TRBD1 -